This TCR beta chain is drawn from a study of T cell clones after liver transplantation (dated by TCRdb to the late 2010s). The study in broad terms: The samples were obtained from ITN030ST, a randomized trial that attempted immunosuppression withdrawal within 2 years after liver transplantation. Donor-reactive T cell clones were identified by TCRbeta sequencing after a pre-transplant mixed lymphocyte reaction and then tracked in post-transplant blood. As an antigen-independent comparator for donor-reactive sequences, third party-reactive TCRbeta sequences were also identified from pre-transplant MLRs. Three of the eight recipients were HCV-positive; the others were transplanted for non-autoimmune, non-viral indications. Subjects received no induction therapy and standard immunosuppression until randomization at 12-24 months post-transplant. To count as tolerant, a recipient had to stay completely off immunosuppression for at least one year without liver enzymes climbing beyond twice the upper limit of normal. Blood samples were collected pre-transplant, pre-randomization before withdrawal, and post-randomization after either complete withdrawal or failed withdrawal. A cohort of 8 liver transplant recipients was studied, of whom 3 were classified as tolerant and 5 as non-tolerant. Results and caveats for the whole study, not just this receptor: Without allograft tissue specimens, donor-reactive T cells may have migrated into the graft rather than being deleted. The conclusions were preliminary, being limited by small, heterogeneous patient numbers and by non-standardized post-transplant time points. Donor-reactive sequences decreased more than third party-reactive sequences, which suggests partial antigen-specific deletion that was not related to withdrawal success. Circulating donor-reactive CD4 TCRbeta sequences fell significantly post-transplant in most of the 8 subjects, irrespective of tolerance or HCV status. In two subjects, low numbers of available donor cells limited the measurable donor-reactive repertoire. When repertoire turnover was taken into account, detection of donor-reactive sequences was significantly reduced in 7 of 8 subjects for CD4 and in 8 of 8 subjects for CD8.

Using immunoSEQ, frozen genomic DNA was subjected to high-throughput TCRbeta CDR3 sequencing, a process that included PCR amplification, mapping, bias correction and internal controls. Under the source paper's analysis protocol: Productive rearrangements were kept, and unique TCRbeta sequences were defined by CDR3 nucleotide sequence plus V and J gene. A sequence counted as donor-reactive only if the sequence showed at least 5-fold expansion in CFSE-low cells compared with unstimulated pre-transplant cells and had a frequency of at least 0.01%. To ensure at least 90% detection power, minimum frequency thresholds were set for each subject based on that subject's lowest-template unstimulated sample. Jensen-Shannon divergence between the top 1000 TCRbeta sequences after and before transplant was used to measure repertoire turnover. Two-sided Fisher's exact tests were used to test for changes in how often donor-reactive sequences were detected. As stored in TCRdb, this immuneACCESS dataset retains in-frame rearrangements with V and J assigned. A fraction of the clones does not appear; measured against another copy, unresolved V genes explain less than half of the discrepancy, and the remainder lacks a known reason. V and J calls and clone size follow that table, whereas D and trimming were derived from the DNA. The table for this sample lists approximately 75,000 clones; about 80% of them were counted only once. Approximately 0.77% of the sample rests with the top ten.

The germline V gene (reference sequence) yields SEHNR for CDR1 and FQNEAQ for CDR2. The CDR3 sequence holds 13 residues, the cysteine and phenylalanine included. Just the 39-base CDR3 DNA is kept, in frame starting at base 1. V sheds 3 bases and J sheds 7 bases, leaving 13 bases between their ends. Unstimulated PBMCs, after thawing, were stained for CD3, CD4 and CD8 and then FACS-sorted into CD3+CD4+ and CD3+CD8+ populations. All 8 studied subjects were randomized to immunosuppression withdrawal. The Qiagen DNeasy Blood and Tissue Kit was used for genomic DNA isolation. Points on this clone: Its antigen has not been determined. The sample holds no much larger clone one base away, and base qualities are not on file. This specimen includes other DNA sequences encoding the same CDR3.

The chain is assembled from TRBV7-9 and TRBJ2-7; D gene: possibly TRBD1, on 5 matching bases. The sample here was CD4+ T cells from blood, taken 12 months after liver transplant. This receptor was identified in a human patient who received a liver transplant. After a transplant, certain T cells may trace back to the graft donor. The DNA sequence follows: TGTGCCAGCAGCTTGGTAGGGGTCGGAGAGCAGTACTTC. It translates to CASSLVGVGEQYF.